The 7 T cell receptor beta chains listed next were all sequenced from one sample in a study of blood T cell repertoires in COVID-19. Sequencing used immunoSEQ multiplex PCR; TCRdb keeps in-frame clones, though not all of them. The sample carries 80,000 to 95,000 clones, around 87% recorded once. The sample consisted of peripheral blood. All receptors come from a human donor in a cohort sampled during active COVID-19.

The chain links TRBV5-1 to TRBJ2-2; 15 nucleotides match TRBD2. Germline V gene lookup returns CDR1 SGHRS and CDR2 YFSETQ. The CDR3 has 16 residues. After removal of 4 bases from V and 6 bases from J, the junction contained 4 bases not matched to a gene. The CDR3 loop is CASSRTSGGAAGELFF. CDR3 in DNA: TGCGCCAGCAGCCGGACTAGCGGGGGGGCCGCCGGGGAGCTGTTTTTT.

CDR3 in amino acids: CASRRDRGSNQPQHF. In DNA form, the CDR3 reads TGTGCCAGCAGGAGGGACAGGGGCAGCAATCAGCCCCAGCATTTT. V usage is TRBV7-2 and J usage is TRBJ1-5; TRBD1 matches at 10 bases. The CDR3 sequence is 15 residues long. J lost 1 base, V lost 6 bases, and 3 bases had no gene match. Germline CDR1 SGHTA, CDR2 FQGNSA.

J is TRBJ2-2 and V is TRBV6-5; the match to TRBD1 covers 8 bases. Germline V gene sequence: CDR1 MNHEY, CDR2 SVGAGI. The CDR3 runs to 14 residues. With V trimmed by 3 bases and J by 4 bases, 1 base remained unmatched. The CDR3 DNA follows: TGTGCCAGCAGTTATACAGGGGGCACCGGGGAGCTGTTTTTT. It is translated as CASSYTGGTGELFF.

The chain is built from TRBV13 and TRBJ1-3; no clear D gene. V was pared by 2 bases and J by 0 bases, with 8 bases between. The CDR3 is made up of 15 amino acids. Germline loops: CDR1 PRHDT, CDR2 FYEKMQ (reference sequence). CDR3 nucleotides: TGTGCCAGCAGCTTATATATCCTCTCTGGAAACACCATATATTTT. Translation: CASSLYILSGNTIYF.

The chain carries TRBV13 and TRBJ1-5; TRBD1 is a possible D gene (5 bases). The CDR3 is made up of 13 amino acids. Germline V gene sequence: CDR1 PRHDT, CDR2 FYEKMQ (reference sequence). Trimming cost V 4 bases and J 9 bases, with 13 bases left between them. The CDR3 reads CASSSRGEPPQHF. Here the CDR3 DNA reads TGTGCCAGCAGCTCCCGGGGGGAGCCGCCCCAGCATTTT.

As DNA, the CDR3 is TGTGCCAGCAGCTTTCGGGAAAACCACCGCGGCTCTGGAAACACCATATATTTT. This gives the protein CASSFRENHRGSGNTIYF. The genes are TRBV7-4 and TRBJ1-3; D gene uncertain. Germline V gives CDR1 SGHVT, CDR2 SQSDAQ. This CDR3 region has 18 residues. Trimming took 3 bases from V and 0 from J, leaving 18 bases between them.

J is TRBJ2-5 and V is TRBV7-3, with a possible D match to TRBD2 (6 bases). The CDR3 has 14 residues. Germline-derived CDR1 and CDR2 are SGHTA and FQGTGA. V lost 5 bases and J 5 bases, leaving 15 bases between the germline ends. CDR3 sequence: CASSRSGAGETQYF. The CDR3, as DNA: TGTGCCAGCAGCCGCTCCGGTGCGGGGGAGACCCAGTACTTC.